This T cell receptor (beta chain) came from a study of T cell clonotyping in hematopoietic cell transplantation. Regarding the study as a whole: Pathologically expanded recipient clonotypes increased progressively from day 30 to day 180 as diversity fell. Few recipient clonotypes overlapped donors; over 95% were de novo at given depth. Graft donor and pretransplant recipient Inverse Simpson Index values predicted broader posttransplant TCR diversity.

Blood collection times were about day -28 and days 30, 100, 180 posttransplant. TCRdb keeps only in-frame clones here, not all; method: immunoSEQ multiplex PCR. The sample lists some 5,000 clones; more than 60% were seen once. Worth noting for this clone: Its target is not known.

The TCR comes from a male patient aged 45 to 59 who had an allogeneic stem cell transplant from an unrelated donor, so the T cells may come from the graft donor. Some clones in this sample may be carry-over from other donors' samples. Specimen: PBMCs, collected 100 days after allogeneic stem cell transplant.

The CDR3 is CASSAGTVSYNEQFF. CDR3 bases: TGTGCCAGCAGCGCCGGGACAGTTTCCTACAATGAGCAGTTCTTC. This rearrangement joins TRBV5-4 to TRBJ2-1, with 7 positions matching TRBD1. V gave up 4 bases and J gave up 1 base; unmatched junction bases: 5. Per the germline V gene, CDR1 is SGHNT and CDR2 is YYREEE (reference sequence). The CDR3 covers 15 residues. Filled out from reference TRBV5-4 and TRBJ2-1, the complete variable domain reads ETGVTQSPTHLIKTRGQQVTLRCSSQSGHNTVSWYQQALGQGPQFIFQYYREEENGRGNFPPRFSGLQFPNYSSELNVNALELDDSALYLCASSAGTVSYNEQFFGPGTRLTVL.